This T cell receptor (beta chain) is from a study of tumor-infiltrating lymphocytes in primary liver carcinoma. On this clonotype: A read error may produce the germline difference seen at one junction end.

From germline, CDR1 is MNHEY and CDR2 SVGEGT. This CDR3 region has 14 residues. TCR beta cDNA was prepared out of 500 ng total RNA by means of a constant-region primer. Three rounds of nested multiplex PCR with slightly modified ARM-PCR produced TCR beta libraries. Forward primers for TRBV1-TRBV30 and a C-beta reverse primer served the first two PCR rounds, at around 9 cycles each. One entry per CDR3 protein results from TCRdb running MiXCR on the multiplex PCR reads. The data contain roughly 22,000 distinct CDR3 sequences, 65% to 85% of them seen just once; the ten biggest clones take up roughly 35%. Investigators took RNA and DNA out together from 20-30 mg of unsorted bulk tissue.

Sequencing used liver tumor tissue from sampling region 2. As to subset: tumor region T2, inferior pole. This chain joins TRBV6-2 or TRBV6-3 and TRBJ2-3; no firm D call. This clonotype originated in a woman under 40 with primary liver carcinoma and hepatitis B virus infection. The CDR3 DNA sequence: TGTGCCAAGAGTTACTCGATCGCGCGGTGCACTATTCTTTTT. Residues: CAKSYSIARCTILF.